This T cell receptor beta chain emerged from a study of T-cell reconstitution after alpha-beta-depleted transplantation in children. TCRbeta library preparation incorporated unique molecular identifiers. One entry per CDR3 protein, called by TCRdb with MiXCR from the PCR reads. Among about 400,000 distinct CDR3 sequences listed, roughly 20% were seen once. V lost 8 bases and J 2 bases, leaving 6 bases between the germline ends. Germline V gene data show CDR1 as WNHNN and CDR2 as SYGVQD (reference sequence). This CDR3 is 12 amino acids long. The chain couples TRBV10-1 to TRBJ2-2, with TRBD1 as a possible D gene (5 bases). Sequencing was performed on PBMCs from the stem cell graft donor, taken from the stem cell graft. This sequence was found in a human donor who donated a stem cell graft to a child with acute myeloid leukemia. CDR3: CASGANTGELFF. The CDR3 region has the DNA TGCGCCAGCGGGGCCAACACCGGGGAGCTGTTTTTT.